The subject of this entry is one T cell receptor beta chain. The record originates from a study of blood T cell repertoires in COVID-19. The germline CDR1 and CDR2 sequences are SGHRS and YFSETQ. The CDR3 totals 15 residues. Trimming shortened V by 0 bases and J by 14 bases, and 23 bases separated the two germline ends. Repertoires were generated with immunoSEQ multiplex PCR, while TCRdb's copy carries only in-frame clones and drops some. The sample yields roughly 200,000 clones, 70% to 90% seen once. The specimen sequenced was peripheral blood. The gene calls are TRBV5-1 and TRBJ1-2; D is ambiguous. The sequence was obtained from a man in his sixties with active or convalescent COVID-19. DNA for the CDR3: TGCGCCAGCAGCTTGGCTCCAGACACCGCCCGGGGAAGAACCTTC. Translation: CASSLAPDTARGRTF.